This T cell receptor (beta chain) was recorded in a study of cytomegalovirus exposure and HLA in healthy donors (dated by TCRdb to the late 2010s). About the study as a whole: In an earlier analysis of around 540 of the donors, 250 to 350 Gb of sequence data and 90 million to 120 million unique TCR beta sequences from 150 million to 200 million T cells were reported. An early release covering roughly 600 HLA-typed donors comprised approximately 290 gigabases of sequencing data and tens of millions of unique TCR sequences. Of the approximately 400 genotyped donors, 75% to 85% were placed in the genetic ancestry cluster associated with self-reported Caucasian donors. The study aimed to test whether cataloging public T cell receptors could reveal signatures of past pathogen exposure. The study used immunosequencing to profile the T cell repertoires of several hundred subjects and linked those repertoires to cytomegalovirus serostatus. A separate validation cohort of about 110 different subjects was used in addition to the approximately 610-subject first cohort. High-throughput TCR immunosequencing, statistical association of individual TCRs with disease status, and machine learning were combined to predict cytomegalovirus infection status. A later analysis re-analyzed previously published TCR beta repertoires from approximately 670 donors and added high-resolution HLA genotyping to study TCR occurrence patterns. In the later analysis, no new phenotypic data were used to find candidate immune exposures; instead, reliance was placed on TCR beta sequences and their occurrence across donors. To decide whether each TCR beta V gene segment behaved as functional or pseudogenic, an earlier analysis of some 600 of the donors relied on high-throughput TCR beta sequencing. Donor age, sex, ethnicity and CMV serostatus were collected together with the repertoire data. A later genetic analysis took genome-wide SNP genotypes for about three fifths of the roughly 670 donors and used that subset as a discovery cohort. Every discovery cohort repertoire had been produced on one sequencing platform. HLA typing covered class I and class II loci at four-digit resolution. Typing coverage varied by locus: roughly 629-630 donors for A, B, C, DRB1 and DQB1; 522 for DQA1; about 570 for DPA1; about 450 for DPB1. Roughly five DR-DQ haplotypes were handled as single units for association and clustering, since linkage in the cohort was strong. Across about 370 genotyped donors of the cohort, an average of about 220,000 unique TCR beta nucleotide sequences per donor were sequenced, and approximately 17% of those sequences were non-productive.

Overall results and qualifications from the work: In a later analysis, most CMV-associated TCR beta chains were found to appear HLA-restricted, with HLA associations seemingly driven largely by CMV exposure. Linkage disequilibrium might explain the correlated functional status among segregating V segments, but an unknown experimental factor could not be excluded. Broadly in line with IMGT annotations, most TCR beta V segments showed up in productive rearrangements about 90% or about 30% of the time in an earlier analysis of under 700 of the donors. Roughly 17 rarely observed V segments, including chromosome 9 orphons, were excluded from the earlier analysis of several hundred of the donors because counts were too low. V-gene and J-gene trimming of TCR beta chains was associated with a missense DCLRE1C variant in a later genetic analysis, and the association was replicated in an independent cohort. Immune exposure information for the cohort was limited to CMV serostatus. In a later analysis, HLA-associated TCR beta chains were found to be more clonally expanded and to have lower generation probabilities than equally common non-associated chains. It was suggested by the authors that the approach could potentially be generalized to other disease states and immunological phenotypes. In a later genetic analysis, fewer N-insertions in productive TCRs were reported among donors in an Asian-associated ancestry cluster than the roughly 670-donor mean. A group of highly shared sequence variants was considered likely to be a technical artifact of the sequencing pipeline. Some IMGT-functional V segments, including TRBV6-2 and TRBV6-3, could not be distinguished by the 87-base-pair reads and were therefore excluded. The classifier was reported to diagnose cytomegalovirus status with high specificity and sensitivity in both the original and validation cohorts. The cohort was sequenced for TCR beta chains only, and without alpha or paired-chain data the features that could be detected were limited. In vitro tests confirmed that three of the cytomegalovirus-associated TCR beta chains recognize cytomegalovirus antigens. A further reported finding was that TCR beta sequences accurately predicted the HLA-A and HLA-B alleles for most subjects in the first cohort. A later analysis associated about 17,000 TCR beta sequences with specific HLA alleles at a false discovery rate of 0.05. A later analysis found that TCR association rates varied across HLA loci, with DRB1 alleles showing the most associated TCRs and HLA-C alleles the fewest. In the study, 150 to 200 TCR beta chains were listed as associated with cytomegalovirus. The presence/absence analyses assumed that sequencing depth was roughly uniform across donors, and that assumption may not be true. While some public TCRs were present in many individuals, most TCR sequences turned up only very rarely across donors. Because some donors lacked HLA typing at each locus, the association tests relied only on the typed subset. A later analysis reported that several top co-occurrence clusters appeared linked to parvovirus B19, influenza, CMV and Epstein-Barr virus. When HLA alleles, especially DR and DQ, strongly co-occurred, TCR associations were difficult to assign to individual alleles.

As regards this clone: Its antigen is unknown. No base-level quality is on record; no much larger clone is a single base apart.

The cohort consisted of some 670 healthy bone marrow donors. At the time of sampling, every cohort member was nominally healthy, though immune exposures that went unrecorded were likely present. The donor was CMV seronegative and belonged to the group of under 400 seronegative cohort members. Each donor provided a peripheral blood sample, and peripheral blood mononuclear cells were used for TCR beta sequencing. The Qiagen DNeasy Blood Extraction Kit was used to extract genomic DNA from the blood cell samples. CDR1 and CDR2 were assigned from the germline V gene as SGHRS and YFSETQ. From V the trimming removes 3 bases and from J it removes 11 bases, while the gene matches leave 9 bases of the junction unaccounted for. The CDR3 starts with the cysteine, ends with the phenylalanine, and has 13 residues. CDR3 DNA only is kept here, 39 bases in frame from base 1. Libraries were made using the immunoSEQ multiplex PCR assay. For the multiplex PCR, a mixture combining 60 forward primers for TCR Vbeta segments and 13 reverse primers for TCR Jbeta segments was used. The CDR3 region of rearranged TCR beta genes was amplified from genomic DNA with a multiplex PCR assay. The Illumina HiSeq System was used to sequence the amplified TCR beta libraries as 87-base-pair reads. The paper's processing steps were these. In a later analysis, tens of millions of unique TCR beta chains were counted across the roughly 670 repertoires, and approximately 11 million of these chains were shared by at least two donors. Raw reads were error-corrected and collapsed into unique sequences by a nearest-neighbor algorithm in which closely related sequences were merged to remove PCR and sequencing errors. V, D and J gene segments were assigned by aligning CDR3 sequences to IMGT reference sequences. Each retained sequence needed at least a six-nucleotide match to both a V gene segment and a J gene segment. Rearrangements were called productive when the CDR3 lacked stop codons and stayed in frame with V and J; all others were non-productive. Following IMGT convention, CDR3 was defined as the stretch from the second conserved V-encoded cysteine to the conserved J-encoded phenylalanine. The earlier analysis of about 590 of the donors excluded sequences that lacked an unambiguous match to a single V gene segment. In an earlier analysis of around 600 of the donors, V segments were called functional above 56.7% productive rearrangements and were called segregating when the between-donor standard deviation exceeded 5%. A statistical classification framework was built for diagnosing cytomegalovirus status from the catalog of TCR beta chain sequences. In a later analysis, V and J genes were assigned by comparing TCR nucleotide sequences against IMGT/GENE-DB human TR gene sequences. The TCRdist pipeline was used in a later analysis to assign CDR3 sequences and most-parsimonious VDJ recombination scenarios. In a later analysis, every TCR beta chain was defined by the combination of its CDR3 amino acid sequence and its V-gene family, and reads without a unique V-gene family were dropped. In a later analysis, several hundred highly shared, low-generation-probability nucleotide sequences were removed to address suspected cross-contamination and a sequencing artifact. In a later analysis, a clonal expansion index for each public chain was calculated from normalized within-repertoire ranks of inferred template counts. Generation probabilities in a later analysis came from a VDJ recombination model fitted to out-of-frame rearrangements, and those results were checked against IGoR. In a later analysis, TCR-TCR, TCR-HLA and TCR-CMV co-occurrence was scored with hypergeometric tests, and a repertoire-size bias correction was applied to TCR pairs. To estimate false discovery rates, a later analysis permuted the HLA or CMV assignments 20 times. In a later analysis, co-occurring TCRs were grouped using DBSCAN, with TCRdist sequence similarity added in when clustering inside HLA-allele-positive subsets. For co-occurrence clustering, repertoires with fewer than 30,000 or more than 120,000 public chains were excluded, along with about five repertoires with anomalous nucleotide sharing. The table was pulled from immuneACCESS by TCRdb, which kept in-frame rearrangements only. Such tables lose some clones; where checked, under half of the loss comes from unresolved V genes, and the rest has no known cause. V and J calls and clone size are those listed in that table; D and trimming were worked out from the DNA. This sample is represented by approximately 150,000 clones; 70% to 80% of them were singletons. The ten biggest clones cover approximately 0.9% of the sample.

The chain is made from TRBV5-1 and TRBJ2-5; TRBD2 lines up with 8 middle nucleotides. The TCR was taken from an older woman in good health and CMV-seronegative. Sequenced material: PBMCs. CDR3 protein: CASSWTSPGEQYF. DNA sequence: TGCGCCAGCAGCTGGACTAGCCCGGGGGAGCAGTACTTC.